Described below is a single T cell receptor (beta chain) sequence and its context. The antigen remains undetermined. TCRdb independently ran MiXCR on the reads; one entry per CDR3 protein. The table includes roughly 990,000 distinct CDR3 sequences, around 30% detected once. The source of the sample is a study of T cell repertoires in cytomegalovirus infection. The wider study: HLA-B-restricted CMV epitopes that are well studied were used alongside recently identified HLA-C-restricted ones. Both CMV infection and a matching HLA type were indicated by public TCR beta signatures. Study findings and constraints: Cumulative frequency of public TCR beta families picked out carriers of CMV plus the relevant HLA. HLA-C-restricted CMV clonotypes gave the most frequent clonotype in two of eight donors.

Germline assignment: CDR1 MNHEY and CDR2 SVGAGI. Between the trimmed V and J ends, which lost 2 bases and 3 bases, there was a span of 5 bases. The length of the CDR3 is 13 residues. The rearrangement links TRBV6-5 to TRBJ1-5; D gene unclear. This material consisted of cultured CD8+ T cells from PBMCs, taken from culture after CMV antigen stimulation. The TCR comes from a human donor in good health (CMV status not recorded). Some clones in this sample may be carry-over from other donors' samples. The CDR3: CASSYANNQPQHF. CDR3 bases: TGTGCCAGCAGTTACGCTAACAATCAGCCCCAGCATTTT.